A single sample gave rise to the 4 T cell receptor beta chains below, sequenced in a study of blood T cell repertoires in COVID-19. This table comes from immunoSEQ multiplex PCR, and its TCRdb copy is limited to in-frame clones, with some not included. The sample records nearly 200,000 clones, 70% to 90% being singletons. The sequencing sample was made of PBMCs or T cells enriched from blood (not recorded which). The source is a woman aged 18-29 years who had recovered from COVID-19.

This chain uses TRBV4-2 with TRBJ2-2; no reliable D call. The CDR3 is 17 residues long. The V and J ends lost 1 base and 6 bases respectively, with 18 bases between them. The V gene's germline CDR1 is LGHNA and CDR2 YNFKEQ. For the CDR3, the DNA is TGTGCCAGCAGCCAAGTCGAGAGTAGCTATGACCCCGGGGAGCTGTTTTTT. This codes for CASSQVESSYDPGELFF.

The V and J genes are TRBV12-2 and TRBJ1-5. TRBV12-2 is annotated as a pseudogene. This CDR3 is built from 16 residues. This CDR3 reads CASRLAQSRGGQPQHF. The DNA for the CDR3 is TGTGCAAGTCGCTTAGCCCAATCACGGGGAGGGCAGCCCCAGCATTTT.

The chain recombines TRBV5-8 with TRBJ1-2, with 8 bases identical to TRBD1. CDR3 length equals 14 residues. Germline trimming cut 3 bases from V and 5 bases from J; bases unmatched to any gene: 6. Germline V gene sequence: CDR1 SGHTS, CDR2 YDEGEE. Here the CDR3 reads CASSWTGSSYGYTF. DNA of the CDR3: TGTGCCAGCAGCTGGACAGGGAGTTCGTATGGCTACACCTTC.

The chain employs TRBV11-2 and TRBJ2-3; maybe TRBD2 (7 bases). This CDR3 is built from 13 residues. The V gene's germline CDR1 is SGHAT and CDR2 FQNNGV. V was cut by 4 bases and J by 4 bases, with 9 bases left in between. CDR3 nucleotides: TGTGCCAGCAGCTGGGGGGGCCCAGATACGCAGTATTTT. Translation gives CASSWGGPDTQYF. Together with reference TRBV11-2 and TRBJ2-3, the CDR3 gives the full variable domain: EAGVAQSPRYKIIEKRQSVAFWCNPISGHATLYWYQQILGQGPKLLIQFQNNGVVDDSQLPKDRFSAERLKGVDSTLKIQPAKLEDSAVYLCASSWGGPDTQYFGPGTRLTVL.